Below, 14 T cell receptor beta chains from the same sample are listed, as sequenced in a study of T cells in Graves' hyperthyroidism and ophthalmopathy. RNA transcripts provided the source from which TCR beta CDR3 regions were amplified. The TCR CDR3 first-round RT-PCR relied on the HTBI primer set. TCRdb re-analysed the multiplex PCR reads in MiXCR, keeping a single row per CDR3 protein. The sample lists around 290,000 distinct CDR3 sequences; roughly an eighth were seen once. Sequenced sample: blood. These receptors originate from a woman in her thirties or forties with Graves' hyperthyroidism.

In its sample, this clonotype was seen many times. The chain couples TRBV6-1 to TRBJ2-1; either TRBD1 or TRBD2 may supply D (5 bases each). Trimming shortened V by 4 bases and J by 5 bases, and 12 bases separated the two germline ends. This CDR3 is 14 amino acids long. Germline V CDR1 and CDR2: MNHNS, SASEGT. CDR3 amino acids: CASSAQGAHNEQFF. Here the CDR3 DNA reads TGTGCCAGCAGTGCTCAGGGAGCTCACAATGAGCAGTTCTTC.

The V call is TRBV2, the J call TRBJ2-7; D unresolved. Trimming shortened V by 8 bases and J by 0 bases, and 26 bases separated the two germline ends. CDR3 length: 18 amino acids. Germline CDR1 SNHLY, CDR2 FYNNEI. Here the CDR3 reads CASGDRVFNFRSSYEQYF. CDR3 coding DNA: TGTGCCAGCGGCGACCGGGTCTTCAACTTTCGATCCTCCTACGAGCAGTACTTC.

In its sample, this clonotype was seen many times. The CDR3 coding sequence is TGTGCCTGGAGGTCCGGACCAGGTGAAAAACTGTTTTTT. Amino acid sequence: CAWRSGPGEKLFF. The rearrangement links TRBV30 to TRBJ1-4; the D is unclear. The CDR3 is 13 residues long. Germline V gene sequence: CDR1 GTSNPN, CDR2 SVGIG (reference sequence). V lost 3 bases, J lost 7 bases, and 12 bases lay in between.

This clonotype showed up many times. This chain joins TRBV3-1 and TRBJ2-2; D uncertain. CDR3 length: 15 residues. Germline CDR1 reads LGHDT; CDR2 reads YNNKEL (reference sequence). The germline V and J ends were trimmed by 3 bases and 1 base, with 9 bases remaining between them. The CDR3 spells CASSQSDQNTGELFF. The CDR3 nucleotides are TGTGCCAGCAGCCAGAGCGATCAGAACACCGGGGAGCTGTTTTTT.

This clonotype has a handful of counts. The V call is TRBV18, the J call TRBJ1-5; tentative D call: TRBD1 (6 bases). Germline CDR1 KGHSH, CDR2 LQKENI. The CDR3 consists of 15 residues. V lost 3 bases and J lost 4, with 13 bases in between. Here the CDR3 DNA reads TGTGCCAGCTCACCCTCAGGACAGATAAATCAGCCCCAGCATTTT. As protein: CASSPSGQINQPQHF. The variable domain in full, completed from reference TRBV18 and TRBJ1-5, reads NAGVMQNPRHLVRRRGQEARLRCSPMKGHSHVYWYRQLPEEGLKFMVYLQKENIIDESGMPKERFSAEFPKEGPSILRIQQVVRGDSAAYFCASSPSGQINQPQHFGDGTRLSIL.

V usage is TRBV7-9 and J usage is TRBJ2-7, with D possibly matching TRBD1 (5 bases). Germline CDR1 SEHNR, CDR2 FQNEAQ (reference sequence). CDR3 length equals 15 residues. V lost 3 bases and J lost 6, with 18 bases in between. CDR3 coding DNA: TGTGCCAGCAGCTTCGCCCGACAGACCCGTTTCGAGCAGTACTTC. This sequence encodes CASSFARQTRFEQYF.

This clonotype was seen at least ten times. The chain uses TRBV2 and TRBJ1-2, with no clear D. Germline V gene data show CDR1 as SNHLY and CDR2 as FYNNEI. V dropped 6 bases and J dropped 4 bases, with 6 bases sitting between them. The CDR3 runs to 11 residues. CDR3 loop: CASRGSYGYTF. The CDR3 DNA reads TGTGCCAGCAGGGGCAGCTATGGCTACACCTTC.

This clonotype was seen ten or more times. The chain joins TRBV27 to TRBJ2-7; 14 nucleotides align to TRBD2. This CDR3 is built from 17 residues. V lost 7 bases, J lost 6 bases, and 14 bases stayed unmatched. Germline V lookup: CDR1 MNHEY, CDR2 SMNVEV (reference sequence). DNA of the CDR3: TGTGCCAGCACCCCCCCCGGGACTAGCGGGAGTAGCCTCGAGCAGTACTTC. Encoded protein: CASTPPGTSGSSLEQYF.

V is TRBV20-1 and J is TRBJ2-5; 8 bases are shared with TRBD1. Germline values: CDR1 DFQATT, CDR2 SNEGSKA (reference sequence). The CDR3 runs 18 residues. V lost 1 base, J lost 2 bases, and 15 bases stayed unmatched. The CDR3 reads CSARGIGQGGHSQETQYF. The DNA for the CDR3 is TGCAGTGCTAGAGGTATCGGACAGGGAGGACACTCTCAAGAGACCCAGTACTTC.

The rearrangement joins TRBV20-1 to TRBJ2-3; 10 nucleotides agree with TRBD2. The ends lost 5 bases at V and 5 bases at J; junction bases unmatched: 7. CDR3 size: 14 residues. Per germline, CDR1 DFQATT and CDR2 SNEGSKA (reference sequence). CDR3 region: CSADSGRAEDTQYF. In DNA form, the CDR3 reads TGCAGTGCTGACAGCGGGAGGGCCGAAGATACGCAGTATTTT.

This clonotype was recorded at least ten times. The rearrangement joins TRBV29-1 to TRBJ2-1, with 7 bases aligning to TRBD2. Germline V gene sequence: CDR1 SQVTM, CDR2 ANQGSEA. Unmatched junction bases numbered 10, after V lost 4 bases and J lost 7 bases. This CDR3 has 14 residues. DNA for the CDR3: TGCAGCGTTGGCGGGAGAGATGGAAGGAATGAGCAGTTCTTC. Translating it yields CSVGGRDGRNEQFF.

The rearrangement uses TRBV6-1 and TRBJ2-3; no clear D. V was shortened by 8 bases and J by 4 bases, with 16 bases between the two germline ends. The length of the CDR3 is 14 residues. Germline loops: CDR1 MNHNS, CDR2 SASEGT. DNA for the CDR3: TGTGCCAGCCAAACTCCTTCCGGCTCAGATACGCAGTATTTT. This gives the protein CASQTPSGSDTQYF.

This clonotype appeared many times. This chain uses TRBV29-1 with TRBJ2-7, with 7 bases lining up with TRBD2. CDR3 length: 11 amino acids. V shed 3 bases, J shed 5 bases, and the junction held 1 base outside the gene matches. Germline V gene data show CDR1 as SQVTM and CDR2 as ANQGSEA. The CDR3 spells CSVEGGDEQYF. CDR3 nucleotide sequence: TGCAGCGTTGAGGGGGGGGACGAGCAGTACTTC.

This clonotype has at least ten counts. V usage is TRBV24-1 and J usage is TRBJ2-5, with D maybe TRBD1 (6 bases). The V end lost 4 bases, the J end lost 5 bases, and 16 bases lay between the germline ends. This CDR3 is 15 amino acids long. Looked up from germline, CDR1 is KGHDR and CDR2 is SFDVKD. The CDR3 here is CATSEVRGTGETQYF. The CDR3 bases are TGTGCCACCAGTGAAGTCAGGGGTACTGGGGAGACCCAGTACTTC.